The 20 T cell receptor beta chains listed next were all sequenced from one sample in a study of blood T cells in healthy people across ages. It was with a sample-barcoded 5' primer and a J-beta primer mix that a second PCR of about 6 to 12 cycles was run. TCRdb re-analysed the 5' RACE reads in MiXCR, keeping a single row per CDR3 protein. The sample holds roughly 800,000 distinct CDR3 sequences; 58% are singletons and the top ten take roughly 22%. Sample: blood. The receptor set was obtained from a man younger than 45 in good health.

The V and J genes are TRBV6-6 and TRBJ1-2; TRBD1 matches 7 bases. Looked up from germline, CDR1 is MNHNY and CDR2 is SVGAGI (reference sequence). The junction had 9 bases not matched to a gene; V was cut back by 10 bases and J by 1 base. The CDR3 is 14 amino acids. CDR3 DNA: TGTGCCATCAGAGGGGGCCGTGATAACTATGGCTACACCTTC. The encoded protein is CAIRGGRDNYGYTF.

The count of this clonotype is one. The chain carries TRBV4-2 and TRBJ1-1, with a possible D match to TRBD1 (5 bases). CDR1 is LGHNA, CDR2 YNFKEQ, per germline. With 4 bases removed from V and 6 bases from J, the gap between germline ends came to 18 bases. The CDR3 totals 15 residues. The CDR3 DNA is TGTGCCAGCAGCCGGGTCCCCGGGACGGGGGCTGAAGCTTTCTTT. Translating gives CASSRVPGTGAEAFF.

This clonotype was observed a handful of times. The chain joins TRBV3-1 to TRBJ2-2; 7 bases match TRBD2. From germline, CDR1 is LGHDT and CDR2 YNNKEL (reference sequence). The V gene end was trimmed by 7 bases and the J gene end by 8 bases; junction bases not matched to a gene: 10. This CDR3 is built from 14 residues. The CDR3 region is CASTRGEGTGELFF. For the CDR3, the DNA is TGTGCCAGCACCCGGGGGGAGGGGACTGGGGAGCTGTTTTTT.

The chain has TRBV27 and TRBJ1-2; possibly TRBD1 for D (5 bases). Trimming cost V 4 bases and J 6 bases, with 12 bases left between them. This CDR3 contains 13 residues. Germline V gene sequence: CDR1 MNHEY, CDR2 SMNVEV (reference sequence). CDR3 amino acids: CASSSLGANGYTF. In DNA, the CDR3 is TGTGCCAGCAGTTCTCTCGGGGCCAATGGCTACACCTTC.

The CDR3 DNA reads as TGCGCCAGCAGCCTAGACCCCGCTAACTCCTACGAGCAGTACTTC. Its translation: CASSLDPANSYEQYF. The chain joins TRBV4-1 to TRBJ2-7; D gene unclear. Germline V gives CDR1 MGHRA, CDR2 YSYEKL. The CDR3 totals 15 residues. Trimming left V 4 bases short and J 0 bases short, with 13 bases between.

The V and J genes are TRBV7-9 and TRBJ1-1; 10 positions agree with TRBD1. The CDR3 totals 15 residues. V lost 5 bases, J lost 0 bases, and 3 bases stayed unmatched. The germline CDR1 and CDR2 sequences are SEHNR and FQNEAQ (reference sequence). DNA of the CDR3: TGTGCCAGCAGCGGACAGGGGGTCATGAACACTGAAGCTTTCTTT. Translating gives CASSGQGVMNTEAFF.

CDR3 bases: TGTGCCAGCAGCTTAGGTGAAACAGGGGCCCCCCAAGAAGCTTTCTTT. It codes for CASSLGETGAPQEAFF. The rearrangement uses TRBV7-2 and TRBJ1-1; 7 nucleotides align to TRBD1. Unmatched junction bases numbered 13, after V lost 1 base and J lost 8 bases. The CDR3 is 16 amino acids. Germline V lookup: CDR1 SGHTA, CDR2 FQGNSA.

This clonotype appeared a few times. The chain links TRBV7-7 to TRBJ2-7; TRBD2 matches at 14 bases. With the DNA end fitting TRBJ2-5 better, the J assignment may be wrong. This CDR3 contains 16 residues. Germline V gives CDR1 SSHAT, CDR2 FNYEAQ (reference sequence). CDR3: CASSPGLAGGEETQYF. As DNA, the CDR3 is TGTGCCAGCAGCCCCGGACTAGCGGGGGGCGAAGAGACCCAGTACTTC.

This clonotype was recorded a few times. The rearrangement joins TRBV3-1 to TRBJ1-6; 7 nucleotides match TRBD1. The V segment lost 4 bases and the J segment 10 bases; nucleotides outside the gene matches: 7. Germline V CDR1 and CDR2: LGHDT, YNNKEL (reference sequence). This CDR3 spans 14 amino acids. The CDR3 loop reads CASSRDRVGSPLHF. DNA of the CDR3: TGTGCCAGCAGCCGCGACAGGGTTGGATCACCCCTCCACTTT.

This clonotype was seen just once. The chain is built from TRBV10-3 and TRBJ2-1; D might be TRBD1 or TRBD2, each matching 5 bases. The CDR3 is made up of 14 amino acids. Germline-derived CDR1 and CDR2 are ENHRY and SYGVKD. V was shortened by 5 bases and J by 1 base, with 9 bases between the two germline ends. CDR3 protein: CAISRDPSYNEQFF. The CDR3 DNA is TGTGCCATCAGTCGGGACCCGTCCTACAATGAGCAGTTCTTC.

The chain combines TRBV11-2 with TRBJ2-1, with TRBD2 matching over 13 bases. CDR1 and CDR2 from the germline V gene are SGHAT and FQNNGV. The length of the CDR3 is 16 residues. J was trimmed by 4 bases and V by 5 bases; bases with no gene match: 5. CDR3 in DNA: TGTGCCAGCAGCCTCCAGACTAGCGGGGGGTACAATGAGCAGTTCTTC. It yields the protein CASSLQTSGGYNEQFF.

CDR3 coding DNA: TGTGCCAGCAGCTTCCCGCGGGGGGATGAGCAGTACTTC. This codes for CASSFPRGDEQYF. The chain couples TRBV5-6 to TRBJ2-5; 8 bases are a match to TRBD2. Germline V lookup: CDR1 SGHDT, CDR2 YYEEEE. The CDR3 is made up of 13 amino acids. V shed 2 bases and J 11 bases; nucleotides not matched to a gene: 8.

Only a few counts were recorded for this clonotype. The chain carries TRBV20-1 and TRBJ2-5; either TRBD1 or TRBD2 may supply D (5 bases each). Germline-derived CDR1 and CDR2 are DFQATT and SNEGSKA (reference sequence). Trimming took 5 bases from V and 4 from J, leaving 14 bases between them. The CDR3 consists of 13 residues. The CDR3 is CSARDLVLETQYF. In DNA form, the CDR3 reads TGCAGTGCTCGGGACCTGGTACTAGAGACCCAGTACTTC.

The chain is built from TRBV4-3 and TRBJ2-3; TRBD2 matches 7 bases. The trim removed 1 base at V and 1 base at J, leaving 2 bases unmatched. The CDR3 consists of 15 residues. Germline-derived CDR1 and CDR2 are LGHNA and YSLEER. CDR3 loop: CASSQAGGGTDTQYF. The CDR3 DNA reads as TGCGCCAGCAGCCAAGCGGGAGGTGGCACAGATACGCAGTATTTT.

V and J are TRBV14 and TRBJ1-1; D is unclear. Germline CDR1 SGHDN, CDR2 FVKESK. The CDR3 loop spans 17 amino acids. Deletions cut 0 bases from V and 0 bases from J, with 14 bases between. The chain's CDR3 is CASSQDMGRALNTEAFF. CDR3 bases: TGTGCCAGCAGCCAAGATATGGGCCGCGCTCTGAACACTGAAGCTTTCTTT.

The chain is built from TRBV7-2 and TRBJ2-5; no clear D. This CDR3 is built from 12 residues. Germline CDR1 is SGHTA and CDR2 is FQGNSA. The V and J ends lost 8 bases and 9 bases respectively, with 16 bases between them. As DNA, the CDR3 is TGTGCCAGCGGCGCGACCCCTGAGGCCCAGTACTTC. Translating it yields CASGATPEAQYF.

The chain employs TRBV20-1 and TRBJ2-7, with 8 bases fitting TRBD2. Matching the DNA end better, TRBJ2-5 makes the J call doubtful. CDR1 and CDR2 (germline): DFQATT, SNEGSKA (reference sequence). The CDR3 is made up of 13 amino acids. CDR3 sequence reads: CSSGGGMGETQYF. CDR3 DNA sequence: TGCAGTTCCGGGGGGGGAATGGGAGAGACCCAGTACTTC.

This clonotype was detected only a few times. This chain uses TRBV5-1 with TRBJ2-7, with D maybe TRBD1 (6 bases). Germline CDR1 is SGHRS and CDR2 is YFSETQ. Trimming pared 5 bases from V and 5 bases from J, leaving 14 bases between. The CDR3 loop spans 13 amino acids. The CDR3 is CASRDSQSNEQYF. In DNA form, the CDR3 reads TGCGCCAGCAGGGACAGTCAGTCTAACGAGCAGTACTTC.

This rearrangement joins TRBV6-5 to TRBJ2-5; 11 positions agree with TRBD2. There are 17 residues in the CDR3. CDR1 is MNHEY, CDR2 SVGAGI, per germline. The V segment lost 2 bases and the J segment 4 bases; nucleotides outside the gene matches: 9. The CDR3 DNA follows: TGTGCCAGCAGTTACACCCCACTAGCGGGGGTTCGAGAGACCCAGTACTTC. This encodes CASSYTPLAGVRETQYF.

The CDR3 nucleotides are TGTGCCAGCAGCTCCCTGGCTAGCGGGAGTGCCTACAATGAGCAGTTCTTC. This translates into CASSSLASGSAYNEQFF. The V gene is TRBV7-6, the J gene TRBJ2-1; 10 bases match TRBD2. The CDR3 consists of 17 residues. J gave up 2 bases and V 4 bases, and 8 bases lay outside the gene matches. CDR1 and CDR2 (germline): SGHVS, FNYEAQ.